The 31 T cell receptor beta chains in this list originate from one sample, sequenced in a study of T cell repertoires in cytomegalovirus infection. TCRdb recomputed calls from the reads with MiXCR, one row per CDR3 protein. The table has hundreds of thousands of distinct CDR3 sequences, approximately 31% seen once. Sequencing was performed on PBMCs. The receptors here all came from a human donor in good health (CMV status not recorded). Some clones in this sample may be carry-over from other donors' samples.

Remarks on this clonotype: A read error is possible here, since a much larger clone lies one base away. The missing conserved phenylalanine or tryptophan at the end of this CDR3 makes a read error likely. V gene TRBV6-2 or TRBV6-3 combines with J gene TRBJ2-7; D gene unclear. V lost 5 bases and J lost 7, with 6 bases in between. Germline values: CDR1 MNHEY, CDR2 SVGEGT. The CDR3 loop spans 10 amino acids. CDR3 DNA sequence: TGTGCCAGCAGTGGGGTTGAGCAGTACTTA. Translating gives CASSGVEQYL.

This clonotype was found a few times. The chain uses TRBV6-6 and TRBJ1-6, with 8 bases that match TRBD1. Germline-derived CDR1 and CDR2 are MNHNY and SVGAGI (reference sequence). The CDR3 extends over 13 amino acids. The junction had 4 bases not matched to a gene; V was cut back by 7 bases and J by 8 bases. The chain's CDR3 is CASKDRVDSPLHF. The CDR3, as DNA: TGTGCCAGCAAGGACAGGGTGGATTCACCCCTCCACTTT.

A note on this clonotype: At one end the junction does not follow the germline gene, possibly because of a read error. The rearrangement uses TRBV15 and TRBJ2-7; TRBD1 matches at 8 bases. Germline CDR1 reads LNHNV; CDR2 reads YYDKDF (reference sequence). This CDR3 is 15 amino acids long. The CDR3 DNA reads TGTGCCACCGGCAGAACTGACAGGGGCGTCCACGAGCAGTACTTC. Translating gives CATGRTDRGVHEQYF.

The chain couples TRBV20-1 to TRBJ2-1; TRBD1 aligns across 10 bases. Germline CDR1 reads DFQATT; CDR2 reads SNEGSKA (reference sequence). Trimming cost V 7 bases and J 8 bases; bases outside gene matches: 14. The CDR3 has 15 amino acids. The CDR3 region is CSGSRRTGGWDEQFF. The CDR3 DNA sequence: TGCAGTGGCTCAAGGCGGACAGGGGGATGGGATGAGCAGTTCTTC.

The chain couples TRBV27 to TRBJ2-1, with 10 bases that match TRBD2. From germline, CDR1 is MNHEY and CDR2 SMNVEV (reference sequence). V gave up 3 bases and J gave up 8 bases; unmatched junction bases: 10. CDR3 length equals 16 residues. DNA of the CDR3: TGTGCCAGCAGTTTTCGGAGCGGGGGGGCCCGGCATGAGCAGTTCTTC. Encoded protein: CASSFRSGGARHEQFF.

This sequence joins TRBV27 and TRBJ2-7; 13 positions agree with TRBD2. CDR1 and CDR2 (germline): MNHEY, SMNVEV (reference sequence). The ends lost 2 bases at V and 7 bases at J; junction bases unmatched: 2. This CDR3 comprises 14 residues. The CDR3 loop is CASSLGLAGVEQYF. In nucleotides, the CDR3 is TGTGCCAGCAGTTTAGGACTAGCGGGGGTTGAGCAGTACTTC.

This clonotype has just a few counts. CDR3 loop: CATVAGAKGNQPQHF. For the CDR3, the DNA is TGTGCCACCGTTGCGGGGGCGAAAGGCAATCAGCCCCAGCATTTT. The rearrangement uses TRBV6-6 and TRBJ1-5; D perhaps matches TRBD1 (6 bases). Germline-derived CDR1 and CDR2 are MNHNY and SVGAGI (reference sequence). Trimming took off 10 bases at V and 2 bases at J, with 18 bases between the two ends. CDR3 length: 15 residues.

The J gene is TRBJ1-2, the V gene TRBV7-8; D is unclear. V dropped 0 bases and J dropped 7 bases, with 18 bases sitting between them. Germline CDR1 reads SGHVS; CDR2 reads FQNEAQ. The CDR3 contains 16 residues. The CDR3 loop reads CASSLALSPTWGGYTF. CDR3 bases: TGTGCCAGCAGCTTAGCCTTATCGCCTACTTGGGGTGGCTACACCTTC.

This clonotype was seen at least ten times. The CDR3 spells CASSPWEKHMNTEAFF. In DNA form, the CDR3 reads TGTGCCAGCAGCCCATGGGAGAAGCACATGAACACTGAAGCTTTCTTT. This chain connects TRBV7-8 to TRBJ1-1; no firm D call. Trimming left V 5 bases short and J 0 bases short, with 16 bases between. CDR3 length equals 16 residues. The germline gives CDR1 SGHVS, CDR2 FQNEAQ.

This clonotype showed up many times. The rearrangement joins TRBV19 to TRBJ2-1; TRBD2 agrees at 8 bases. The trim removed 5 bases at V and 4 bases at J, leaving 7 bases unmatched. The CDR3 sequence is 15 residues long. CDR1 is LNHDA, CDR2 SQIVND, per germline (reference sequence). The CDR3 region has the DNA TGTGCCAGTAGTTTCGCGGGGGGCAATTACAATGAGCAGTTCTTC. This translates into CASSFAGGNYNEQFF.

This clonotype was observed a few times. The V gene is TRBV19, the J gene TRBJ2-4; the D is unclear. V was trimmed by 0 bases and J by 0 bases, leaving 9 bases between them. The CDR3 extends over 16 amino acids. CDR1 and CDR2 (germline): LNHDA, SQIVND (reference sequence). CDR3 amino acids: CASSIDHLLAKNIQYF. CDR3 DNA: TGTGCCAGTAGTATAGACCATTTACTAGCCAAAAACATTCAGTACTTC.

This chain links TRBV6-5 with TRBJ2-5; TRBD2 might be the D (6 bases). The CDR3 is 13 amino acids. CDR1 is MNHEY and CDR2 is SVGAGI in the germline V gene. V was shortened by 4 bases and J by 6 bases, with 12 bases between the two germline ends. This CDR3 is CASSLVGRKTQYF. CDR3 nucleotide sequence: TGTGCCAGCAGTTTGGTAGGGAGGAAGACCCAGTACTTC.

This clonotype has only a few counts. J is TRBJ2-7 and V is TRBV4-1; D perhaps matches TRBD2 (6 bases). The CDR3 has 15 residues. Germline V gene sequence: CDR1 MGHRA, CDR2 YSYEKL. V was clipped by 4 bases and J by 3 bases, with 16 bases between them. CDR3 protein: CASSRQMSSGYEQYF. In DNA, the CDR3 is TGCGCCAGCAGCCGACAAATGAGTAGCGGCTACGAGCAGTACTTC.

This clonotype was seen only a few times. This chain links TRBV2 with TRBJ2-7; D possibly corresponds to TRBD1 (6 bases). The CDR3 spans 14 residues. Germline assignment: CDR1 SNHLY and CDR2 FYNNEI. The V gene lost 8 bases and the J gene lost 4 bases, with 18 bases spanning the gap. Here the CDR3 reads CASRGGQGWYEQYF. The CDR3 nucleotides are TGTGCCAGCCGGGGCGGGCAGGGGTGGTACGAGCAGTACTTC.

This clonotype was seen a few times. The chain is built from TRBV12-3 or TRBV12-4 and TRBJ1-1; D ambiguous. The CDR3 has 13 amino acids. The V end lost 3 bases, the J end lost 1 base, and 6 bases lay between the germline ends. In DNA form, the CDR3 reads TGTGCCAGCAGTTTGTGGAGGAACACTGAAGCTTTCTTT. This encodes CASSLWRNTEAFF.

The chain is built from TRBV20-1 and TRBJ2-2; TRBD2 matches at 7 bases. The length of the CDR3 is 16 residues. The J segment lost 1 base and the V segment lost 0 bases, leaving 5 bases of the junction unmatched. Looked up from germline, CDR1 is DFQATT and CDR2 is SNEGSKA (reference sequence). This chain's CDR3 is CSARDWGGGNTGELFF. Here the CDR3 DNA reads TGCAGTGCTAGAGATTGGGGGGGAGGGAACACCGGGGAGCTGTTTTTT.

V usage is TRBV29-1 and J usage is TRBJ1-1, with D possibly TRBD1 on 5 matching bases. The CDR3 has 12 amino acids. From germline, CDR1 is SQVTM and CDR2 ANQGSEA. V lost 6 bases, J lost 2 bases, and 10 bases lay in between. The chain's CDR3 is CSVGDSNTEAFF. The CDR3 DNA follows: TGCAGCGTCGGTGACAGCAACACTGAAGCTTTCTTT.

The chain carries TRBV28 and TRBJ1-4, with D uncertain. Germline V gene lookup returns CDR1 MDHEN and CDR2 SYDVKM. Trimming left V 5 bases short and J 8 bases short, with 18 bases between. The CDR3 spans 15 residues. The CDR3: CASSPLVGGEEKLFF. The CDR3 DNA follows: TGTGCCAGCAGTCCCCTGGTGGGCGGAGAGGAAAAACTGTTTTTT.

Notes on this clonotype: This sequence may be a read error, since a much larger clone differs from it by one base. CDR3 nucleotides: TGTTCCAGCAGCTGGGGGACTAGCGGGGGGCAAGAGACCCAGTACTTC. It encodes CSSSWGTSGGQETQYF. The chain has TRBV7-3 and TRBJ2-5, with 15 bases identical to TRBD2. The CDR3 runs to 16 residues. The germline V gene encodes CDR1 SGHTA and CDR2 FQGTGA.

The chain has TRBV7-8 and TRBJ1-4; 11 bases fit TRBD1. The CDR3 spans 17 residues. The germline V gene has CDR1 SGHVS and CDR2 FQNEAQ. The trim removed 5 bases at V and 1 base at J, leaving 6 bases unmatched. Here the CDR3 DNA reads TGTGCCAGCAGCCCTAGCGGGACAGGGGGAACTAATGAAAAACTGTTTTTT. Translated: CASSPSGTGGTNEKLFF. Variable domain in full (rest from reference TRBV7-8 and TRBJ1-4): GAGVSQSPRYKVAKRGQDVALRCDPISGHVSLFWYQQALGQGPEFLTYFQNEAQLDKSGLPSDRFFAERPEGSVSTLKIQRTQQEDSAVYLCASSPSGTGGTNEKLFFGSGTQLSVL.

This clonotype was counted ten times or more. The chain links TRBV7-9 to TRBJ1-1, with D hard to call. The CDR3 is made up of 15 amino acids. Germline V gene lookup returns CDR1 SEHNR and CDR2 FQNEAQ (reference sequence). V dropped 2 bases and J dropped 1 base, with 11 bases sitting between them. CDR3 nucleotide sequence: TGTGCCAGCAGCTTAACCGTGGGCAAGAACACTGAAGCTTTCTTT. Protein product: CASSLTVGKNTEAFF.

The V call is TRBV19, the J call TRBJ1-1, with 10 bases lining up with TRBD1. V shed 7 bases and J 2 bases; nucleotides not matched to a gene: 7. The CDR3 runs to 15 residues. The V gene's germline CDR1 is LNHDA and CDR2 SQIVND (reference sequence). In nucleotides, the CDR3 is TGTGCCAGTACGGGACAGGGGAATAGAAACACTGAAGCTTTCTTT. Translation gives CASTGQGNRNTEAFF.

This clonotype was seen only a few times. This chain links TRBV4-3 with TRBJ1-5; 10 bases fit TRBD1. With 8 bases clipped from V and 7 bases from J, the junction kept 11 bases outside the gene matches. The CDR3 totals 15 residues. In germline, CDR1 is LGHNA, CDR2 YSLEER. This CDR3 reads CASSGGRDRGQPQHF. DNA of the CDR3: TGCGCCAGCTCAGGGGGCAGGGACAGGGGACAGCCCCAGCATTTT.

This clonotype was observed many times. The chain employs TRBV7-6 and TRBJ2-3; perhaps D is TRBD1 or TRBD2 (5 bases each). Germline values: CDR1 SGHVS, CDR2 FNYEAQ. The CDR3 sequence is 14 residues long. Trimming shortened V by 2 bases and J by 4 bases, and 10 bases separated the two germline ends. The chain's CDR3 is CASSLRGSADTQYF. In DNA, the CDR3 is TGTGCCAGCAGCTTACGGGGCAGTGCAGATACGCAGTATTTT.

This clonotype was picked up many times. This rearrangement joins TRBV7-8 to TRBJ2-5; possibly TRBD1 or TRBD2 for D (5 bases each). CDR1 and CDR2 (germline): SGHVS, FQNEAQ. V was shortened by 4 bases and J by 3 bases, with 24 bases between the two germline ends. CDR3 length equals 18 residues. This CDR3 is CASSSKGTRHSPKETQYF. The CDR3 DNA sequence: TGTGCCAGCAGCTCCAAGGGGACCCGACACTCTCCTAAAGAGACCCAGTACTTC.

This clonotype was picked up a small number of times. Here the CDR3 reads CASSTQGFGNTIYF. The CDR3 nucleotides are TGTGCCAGCAGTACTCAGGGGTTTGGAAACACCATATATTTT. V usage is TRBV6-6 and J usage is TRBJ1-3; D is possibly TRBD1 (6 bases). Germline V gene lookup returns CDR1 MNHNY and CDR2 SVGAGI (reference sequence). Trimming removed 5 bases from V and 3 bases from J, with 11 bases in between. The CDR3 has 14 residues.

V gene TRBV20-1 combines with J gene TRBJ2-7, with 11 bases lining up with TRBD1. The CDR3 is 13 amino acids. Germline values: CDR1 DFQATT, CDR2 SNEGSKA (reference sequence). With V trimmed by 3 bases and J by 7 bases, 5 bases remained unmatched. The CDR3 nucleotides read TGCAGTGCTAGCCGGGACAGGGGGTATGAGCAGTACTTC. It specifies CSASRDRGYEQYF.

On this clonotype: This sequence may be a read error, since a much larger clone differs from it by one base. CDR3 nucleotide sequence: TGTGCCAGCACCCACTCCCTAGGGCTGAACACTGAAGCTTTCTTT. The encoded protein is CASTHSLGLNTEAFF. The chain employs TRBV7-2 and TRBJ1-1; no firm D call. V was cut by 7 bases and J by 0 bases, with 15 bases left in between. The germline gives CDR1 SGHTA, CDR2 FQGNSA. The CDR3 spans 15 residues. Based on the CDR3 plus reference TRBV7-2 and TRBJ1-1, the full variable domain is GAGVSQSPSNKVTEKGKDVELRCDPISGHTALYWYRQSLGQGLEFLIYFQGNSAPDKSGLPSDRFSAERTGGSVSTLTIQRTQQEDSAVYLCASTHSLGLNTEAFFGQGTRLTVV.

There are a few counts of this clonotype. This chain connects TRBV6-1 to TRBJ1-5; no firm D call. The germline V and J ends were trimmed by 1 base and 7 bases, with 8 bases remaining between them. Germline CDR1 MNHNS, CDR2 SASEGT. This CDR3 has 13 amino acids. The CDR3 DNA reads TGTGCCAGCAGTGAAGGGTATCGGCAGCCCCAGCATTTT. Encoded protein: CASSEGYRQPQHF.

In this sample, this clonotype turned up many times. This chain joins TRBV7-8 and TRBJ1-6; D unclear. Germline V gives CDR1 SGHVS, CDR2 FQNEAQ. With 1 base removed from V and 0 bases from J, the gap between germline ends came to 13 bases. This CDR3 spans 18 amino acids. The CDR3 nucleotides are TGTGCCAGCAGCTTAGACTCGCGGGAGAGCTCCTATAATTCACCCCTCCACTTT. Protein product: CASSLDSRESSYNSPLHF.

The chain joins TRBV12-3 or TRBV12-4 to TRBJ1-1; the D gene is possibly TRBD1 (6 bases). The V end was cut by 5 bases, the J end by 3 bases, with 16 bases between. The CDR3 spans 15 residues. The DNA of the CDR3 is TGTGCCAGCAGTACTCACGGGGGGGCGGACACTGAAGCTTTCTTT. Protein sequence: CASSTHGGADTEAFF.